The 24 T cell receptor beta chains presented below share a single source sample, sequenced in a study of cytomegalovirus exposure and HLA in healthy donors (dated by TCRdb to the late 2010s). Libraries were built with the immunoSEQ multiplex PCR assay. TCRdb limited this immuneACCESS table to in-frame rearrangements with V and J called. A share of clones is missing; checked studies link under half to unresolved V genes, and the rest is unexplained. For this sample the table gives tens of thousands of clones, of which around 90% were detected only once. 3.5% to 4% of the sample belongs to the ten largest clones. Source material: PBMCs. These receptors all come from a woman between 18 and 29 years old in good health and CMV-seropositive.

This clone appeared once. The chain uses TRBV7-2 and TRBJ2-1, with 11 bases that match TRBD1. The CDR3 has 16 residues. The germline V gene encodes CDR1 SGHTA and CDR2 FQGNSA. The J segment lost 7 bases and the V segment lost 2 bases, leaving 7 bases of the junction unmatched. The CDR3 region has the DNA TGTGCCAGCAGCTTATTCGGGACAGGGGGACCTAATGAGCAGTTCTTC. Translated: CASSLFGTGGPNEQFF.

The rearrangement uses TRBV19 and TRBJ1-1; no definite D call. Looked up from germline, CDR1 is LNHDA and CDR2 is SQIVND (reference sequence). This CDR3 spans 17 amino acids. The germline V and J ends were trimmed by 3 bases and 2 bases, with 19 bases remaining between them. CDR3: CASSIVIGAALNTEAFF. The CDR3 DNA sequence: TGTGCCAGTAGTATTGTTATCGGTGCCGCCCTAAACACTGAAGCTTTCTTT.

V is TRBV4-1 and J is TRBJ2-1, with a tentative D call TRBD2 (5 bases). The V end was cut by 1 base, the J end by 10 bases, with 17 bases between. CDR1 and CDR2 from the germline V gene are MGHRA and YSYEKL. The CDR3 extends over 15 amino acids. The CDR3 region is CASSQANSLVYEQFF. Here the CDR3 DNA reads TGCGCCAGCAGCCAAGCCAATTCACTAGTTTACGAGCAGTTCTTC.

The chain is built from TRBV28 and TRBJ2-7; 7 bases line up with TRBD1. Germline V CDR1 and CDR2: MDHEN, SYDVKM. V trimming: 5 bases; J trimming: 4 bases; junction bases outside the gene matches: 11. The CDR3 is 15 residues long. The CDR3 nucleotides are TGTGCCAGCAGTACACGCCGGGACAGCGAATACGAGCAGTACTTC. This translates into CASSTRRDSEYEQYF.

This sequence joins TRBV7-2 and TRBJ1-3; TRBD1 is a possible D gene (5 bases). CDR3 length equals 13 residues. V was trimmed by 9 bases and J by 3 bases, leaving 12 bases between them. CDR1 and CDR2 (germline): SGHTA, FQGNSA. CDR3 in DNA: TGTGCCAGTCAGGGCTGGGGTGGAAACACCATATATTTT. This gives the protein CASQGWGGNTIYF. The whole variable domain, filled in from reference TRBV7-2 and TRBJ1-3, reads GAGVSQSPSNKVTEKGKDVELRCDPISGHTALYWYRQSLGQGLEFLIYFQGNSAPDKSGLPSDRFSAERTGGSVSTLTIQRTQQEDSAVYLCASQGWGGNTIYFGEGSWLTVV.

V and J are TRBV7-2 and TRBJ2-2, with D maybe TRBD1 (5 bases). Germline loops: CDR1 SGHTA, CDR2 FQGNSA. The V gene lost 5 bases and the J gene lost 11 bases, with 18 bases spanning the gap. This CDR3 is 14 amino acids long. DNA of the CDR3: TGTGCCAGCAGCCTTCGACAGAGATCAGTTGAGCTGTTTTTT. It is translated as CASSLRQRSVELFF.

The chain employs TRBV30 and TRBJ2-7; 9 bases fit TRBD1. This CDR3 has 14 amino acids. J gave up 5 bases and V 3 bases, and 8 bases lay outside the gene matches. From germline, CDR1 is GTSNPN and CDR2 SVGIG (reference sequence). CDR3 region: CAWSGGQGSHEQYF. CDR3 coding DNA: TGTGCCTGGAGCGGGGGACAGGGATCCCACGAGCAGTACTTC.

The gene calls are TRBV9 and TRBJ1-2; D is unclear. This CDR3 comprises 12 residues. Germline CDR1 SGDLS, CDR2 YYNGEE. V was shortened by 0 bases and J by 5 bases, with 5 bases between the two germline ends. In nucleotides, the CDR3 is TGTGCCAGCAGCGTAGGGAGATATGGCTACACCTTC. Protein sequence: CASSVGRYGYTF.

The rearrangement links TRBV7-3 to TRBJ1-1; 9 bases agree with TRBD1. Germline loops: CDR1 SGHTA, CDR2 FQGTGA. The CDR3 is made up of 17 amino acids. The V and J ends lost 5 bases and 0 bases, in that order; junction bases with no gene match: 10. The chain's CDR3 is CASSPRDRDFLNTEAFF. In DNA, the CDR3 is TGTGCCAGCAGCCCACGGGACAGGGACTTTTTGAACACTGAAGCTTTCTTT.

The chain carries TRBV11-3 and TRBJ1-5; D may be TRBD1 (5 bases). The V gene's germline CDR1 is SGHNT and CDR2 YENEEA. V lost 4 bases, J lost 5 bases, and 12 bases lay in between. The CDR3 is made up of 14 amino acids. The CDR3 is CASSSPMTDQPQHF. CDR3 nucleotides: TGTGCCAGCAGCTCCCCCATGACAGATCAGCCCCAGCATTTT.

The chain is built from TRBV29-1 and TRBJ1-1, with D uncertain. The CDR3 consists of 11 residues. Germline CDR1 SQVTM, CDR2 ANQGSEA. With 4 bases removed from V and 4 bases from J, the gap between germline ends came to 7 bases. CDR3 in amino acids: CSVVLSTEAFF. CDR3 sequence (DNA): TGCAGCGTTGTTCTGAGCACTGAAGCTTTCTTT.

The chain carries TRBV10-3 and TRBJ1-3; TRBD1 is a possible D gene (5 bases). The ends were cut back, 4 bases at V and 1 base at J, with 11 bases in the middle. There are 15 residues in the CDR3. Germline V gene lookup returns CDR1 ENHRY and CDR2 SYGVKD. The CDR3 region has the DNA TGTGCCATCAGTGTGGGGGGAAGGTCTGGAAACACCATATATTTT. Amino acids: CAISVGGRSGNTIYF.

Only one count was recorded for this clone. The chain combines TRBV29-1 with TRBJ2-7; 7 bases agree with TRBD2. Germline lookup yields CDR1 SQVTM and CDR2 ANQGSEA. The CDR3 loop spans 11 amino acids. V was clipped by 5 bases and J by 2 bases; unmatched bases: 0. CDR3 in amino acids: CSVSGTYEQYF. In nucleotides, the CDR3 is TGCAGCGTTAGCGGGACCTACGAGCAGTACTTC.

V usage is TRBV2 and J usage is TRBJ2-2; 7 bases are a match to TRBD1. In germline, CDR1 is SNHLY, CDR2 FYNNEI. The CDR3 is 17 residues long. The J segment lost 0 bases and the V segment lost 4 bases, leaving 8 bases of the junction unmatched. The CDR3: CASSVDGTEPNTGELFF. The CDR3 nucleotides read TGTGCCAGCAGTGTGGACGGGACAGAACCGAACACCGGGGAGCTGTTTTTT. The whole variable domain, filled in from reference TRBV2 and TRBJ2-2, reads EPEVTQTPSHQVTQMGQEVILRCVPISNHLYFYWYRQILGQKVEFLVSFYNNEISEKSEIFDDQFSVERPDGSNFTLKIRSTKLEDSAMYFCASSVDGTEPNTGELFFGEGSRLTVL.

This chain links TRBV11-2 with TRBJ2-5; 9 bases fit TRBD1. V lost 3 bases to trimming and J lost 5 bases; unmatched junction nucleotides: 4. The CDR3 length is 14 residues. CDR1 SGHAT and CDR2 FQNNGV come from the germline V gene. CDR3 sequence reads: CASSLGQGMETQYF. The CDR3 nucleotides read TGTGCCAGCAGCTTGGGACAGGGTATGGAGACCCAGTACTTC.

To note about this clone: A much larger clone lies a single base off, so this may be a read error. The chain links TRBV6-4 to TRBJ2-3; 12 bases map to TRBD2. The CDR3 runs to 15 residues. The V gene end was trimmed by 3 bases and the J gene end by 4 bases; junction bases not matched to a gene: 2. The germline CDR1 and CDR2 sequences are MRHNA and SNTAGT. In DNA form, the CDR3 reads TGTGCCAGCAGTGAAGCTAGCGGGAGGGCAGATACGCAGTATTTT. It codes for CASSEASGRADTQYF.

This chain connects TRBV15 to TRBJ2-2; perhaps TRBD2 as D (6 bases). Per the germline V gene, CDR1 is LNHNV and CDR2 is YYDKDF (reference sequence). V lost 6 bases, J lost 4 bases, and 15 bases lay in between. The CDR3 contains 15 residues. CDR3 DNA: TGTGCCACCAGGCCCGGGGGACTGGGCACCGGGGAGCTGTTTTTT. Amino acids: CATRPGGLGTGELFF.

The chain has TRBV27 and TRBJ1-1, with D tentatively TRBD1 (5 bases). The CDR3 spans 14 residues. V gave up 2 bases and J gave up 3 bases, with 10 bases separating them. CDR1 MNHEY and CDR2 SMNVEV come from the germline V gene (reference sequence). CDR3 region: CASSLGQGHTEAFF. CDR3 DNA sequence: TGTGCCAGCAGTTTAGGTCAGGGCCACACTGAAGCTTTCTTT.

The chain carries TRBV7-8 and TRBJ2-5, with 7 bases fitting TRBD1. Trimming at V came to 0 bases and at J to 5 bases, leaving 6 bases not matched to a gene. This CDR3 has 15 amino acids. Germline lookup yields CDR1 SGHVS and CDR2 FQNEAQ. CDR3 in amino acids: CASSLARGGLETQYF. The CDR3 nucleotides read TGTGCCAGCAGCTTAGCCAGAGGGGGCCTGGAGACCCAGTACTTC.

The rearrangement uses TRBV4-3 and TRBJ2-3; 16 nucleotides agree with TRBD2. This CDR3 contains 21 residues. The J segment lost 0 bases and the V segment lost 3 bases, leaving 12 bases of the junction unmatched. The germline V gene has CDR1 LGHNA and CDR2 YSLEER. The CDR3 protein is CASSHHQAGTSGGASTDTQYF. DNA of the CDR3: TGCGCCAGCAGCCACCACCAGGCCGGGACTAGCGGGGGGGCTAGCACAGATACGCAGTATTTT.

The CDR3 protein is CASSLYMGGNEQFF. CDR3 coding DNA: TGTGCCAGCAGTTTATATATGGGAGGCAATGAGCAGTTCTTC. J is TRBJ2-1 and V is TRBV27; tentative D call: TRBD2 (6 bases). CDR3 length: 14 residues. Trimming removed 1 base at V and 6 bases at J, with 10 bases between. Germline V gives CDR1 MNHEY, CDR2 SMNVEV (reference sequence).

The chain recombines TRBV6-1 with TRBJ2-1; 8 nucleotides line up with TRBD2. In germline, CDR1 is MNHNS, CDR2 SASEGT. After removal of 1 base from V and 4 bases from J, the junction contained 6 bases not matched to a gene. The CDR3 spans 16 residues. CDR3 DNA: TGTGCCAGCAGTGAAGAAGACGGGAGGGGATACAATGAGCAGTTCTTC. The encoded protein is CASSEEDGRGYNEQFF.

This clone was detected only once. The CDR3 nucleotides are TGTGCCACGCTAGCAACTACCGGGGAGCTGTTTTTT. This gives the protein CATLATTGELFF. The chain links TRBV6-5 to TRBJ2-2, with D possibly being TRBD2 (5 bases). Trimming pared 10 bases from V and 5 bases from J, leaving 11 bases between. The germline V gene encodes CDR1 MNHEY and CDR2 SVGAGI. The CDR3 sequence is 12 residues long.

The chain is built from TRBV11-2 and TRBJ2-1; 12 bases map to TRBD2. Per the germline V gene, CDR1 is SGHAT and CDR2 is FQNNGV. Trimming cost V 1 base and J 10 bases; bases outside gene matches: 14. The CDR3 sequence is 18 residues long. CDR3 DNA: TGTGCCAGCAGCTTAGTGAATAGTGCTAGCGGGGGGGCCAAAGAGCAGTTCTTC. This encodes CASSLVNSASGGAKEQFF.